Listed here are 24 T cell receptor beta chains from one sample, sequenced in a study of T cell responses to AZD1222 COVID-19 vaccine. Sequencing was performed with immunoSEQ multiplex PCR; in TCRdb, only in-frame clones are kept and a portion is missing. Of 100,000 to 150,000 clones listed, 88% were seen once; the top ten hold more than 3.5%. Here the sequenced sample was peripheral blood, taken on day 0 of AZD1222 vaccination. The receptors were gathered from an adult in good health.

The chain employs TRBV27 and TRBJ2-1; D may be TRBD1 (5 bases). Trimming stripped 3 bases from V and 10 bases from J, with 7 bases between. Germline V CDR1 and CDR2: MNHEY, SMNVEV (reference sequence). This CDR3 is 11 amino acids long. CDR3 bases: TGTGCCAGCAGTTTGGCAGGGGAGCAGTTCTTC. Amino acids: CASSLAGEQFF.

The chain recombines TRBV7-2 with TRBJ1-3; tentative D call: TRBD1 (5 bases). This CDR3 is 13 amino acids long. Per germline, CDR1 SGHTA and CDR2 FQGNSA. Trimming removed 5 bases from V and 4 bases from J, with 9 bases in between. CDR3 DNA sequence: TGTGCCAGCAGCCCGGGGGGGGGAAACACCATATATTTT. This encodes CASSPGGGNTIYF.

The chain is built from TRBV4-1 and TRBJ2-5; 7 positions agree with TRBD2. CDR1 and CDR2 from the germline V gene are MGHRA and YSYEKL. Germline trimming cut 4 bases from V and 5 bases from J; bases unmatched to any gene: 19. CDR3 size: 18 residues. The CDR3 nucleotides are TGCGCCAGCAGCCCATTTGGCTTGGCGGGAGAGGGCCGGGAGACCCAGTACTTC. Amino acid sequence: CASSPFGLAGEGRETQYF.

The chain employs TRBV28 and TRBJ2-1, with a possible D match to TRBD2 (6 bases). Germline CDR1 and CDR2: MDHEN and SYDVKM. The CDR3 has 15 amino acids. V was pared by 1 base and J by 6 bases, with 13 bases between. For the CDR3, the DNA is TGTGCCAGCAGTTTATTGCTAGCGAAAGGCAATGAGCAGTTCTTC. Translating it yields CASSLLLAKGNEQFF.

The V and J genes are TRBV30 and TRBJ2-1, with D hard to call. The CDR3 has 11 residues. The V and J ends lost 2 bases and 8 bases respectively, with 7 bases between them. CDR1 is GTSNPN and CDR2 is SVGIG in the germline V gene (reference sequence). Here the CDR3 reads CAWSSIDEQFF. The CDR3 coding sequence is TGTGCCTGGAGTTCAATCGATGAGCAGTTCTTC.

The chain has TRBV24-1 and TRBJ2-2; TRBD2 is a possible D gene (5 bases). The CDR3 has 16 residues. The germline V and J ends were trimmed by 6 bases and 1 base, with 14 bases remaining between them. CDR1 KGHDR and CDR2 SFDVKD come from the germline V gene. In DNA form, the CDR3 reads TGTGCCACCAGTCGTCGATCAGGAGGGAACACCGGGGAGCTGTTTTTT. Protein: CATSRRSGGNTGELFF.

V and J are TRBV2 and TRBJ2-1; 14 bases are a match to TRBD2. With 4 bases clipped from V and 8 bases from J, the junction kept 1 base outside the gene matches. The CDR3 spans 14 residues. Per the germline V gene, CDR1 is SNHLY and CDR2 is FYNNEI. The CDR3 DNA is TGTGCCAGCAGTGGGACTAGCGGGAGGTATGAGCAGTTCTTC. It encodes CASSGTSGRYEQFF.

V gene TRBV29-1 combines with J gene TRBJ2-3; 9 nucleotides match TRBD2. The CDR3 covers 14 residues. Per germline, CDR1 SQVTM and CDR2 ANQGSEA. V shed 6 bases, J shed 4 bases, and the junction held 8 bases outside the gene matches. The CDR3 nucleotides read TGCAGCGTGGTCGCTAGCGGGGAACCAGATACGCAGTATTTT. Translating gives CSVVASGEPDTQYF.

The rearrangement uses TRBV24-1 and TRBJ2-3, with TRBD1 matching 11 bases. The germline V gene has CDR1 KGHDR and CDR2 SFDVKD. The CDR3 is 17 amino acids. Trimming at V came to 3 bases and at J to 6 bases, leaving 10 bases not matched to a gene. This chain's CDR3 is CATSDLRGQGVRDTQYF. In DNA form, the CDR3 reads TGTGCCACCAGTGATCTGCGGGGACAGGGGGTTAGGGATACGCAGTATTTT.

In this sample, this clone turned up a few times. The CDR3 DNA follows: TGTGCCAGCACGAAGAATCGGCTTAATGGCTACACCTTC. Translated: CASTKNRLNGYTF. The rearrangement joins TRBV27 to TRBJ1-2; D gene unclear. Trimming cost V 7 bases and J 6 bases, with 15 bases left between them. Germline V gene sequence: CDR1 MNHEY, CDR2 SMNVEV (reference sequence). CDR3 size: 13 residues.

The rearrangement joins TRBV27 to TRBJ1-4; D is unclear. CDR3 length equals 17 residues. With 3 bases removed from V and 6 bases from J, the gap between germline ends came to 20 bases. The germline gives CDR1 MNHEY, CDR2 SMNVEV (reference sequence). Here the CDR3 reads CASSFYPRPSPDEKLFF. Here the CDR3 DNA reads TGTGCCAGCAGTTTCTATCCTCGGCCCTCTCCAGATGAAAAACTGTTTTTT. Drawing the rest from reference TRBV27 and TRBJ1-4, the complete variable domain is EAQVTQNPRYLITVTGKKLTVTCSQNMNHEYMSWYRQDPGLGLRQIYYSMNVEVTDKGDVPEGYKVSRKEKRNFPLILESPSPNQTSLYFCASSFYPRPSPDEKLFFGSGTQLSVL.

This chain connects TRBV3-1 (or the pseudogene TRBV3-2) to TRBJ1-5; 7 bases map to TRBD1. CDR1 is LGHDT and CDR2 is YNNKEL in the germline V gene (reference sequence). The CDR3 runs to 19 residues. The trim removed 4 bases at V and 0 bases at J, leaving 15 bases unmatched. The CDR3 region has the DNA TGTGCCAGCAGCCCCAAGTTGGGACAGAAGCCCTATAGCAATCAGCCCCAGCATTTT. It specifies CASSPKLGQKPYSNQPQHF.

The chain couples TRBV3-1 (or the pseudogene TRBV3-2) to TRBJ1-5, with 8 bases lining up with TRBD1. Losses at the gene ends were 1 base for V and 8 bases for J; bases not matched to a gene: 4. CDR3 length: 14 residues. Germline CDR1 and CDR2: LGHDT and YNNKEL (reference sequence). The CDR3 spells CASSQGQGWEPQHF. As DNA, the CDR3 is TGTGCCAGCAGCCAAGGACAGGGGTGGGAGCCCCAGCATTTT.

V is TRBV9 and J is TRBJ1-5; 10 nucleotides align to TRBD1. CDR1 and CDR2 (germline): SGDLS, YYNGEE. Trimming cost V 5 bases and J 3 bases; bases outside gene matches: 5. The CDR3 runs 15 residues. The CDR3 loop is CASSGTGENNQPQHF. The CDR3 bases are TGTGCCAGCAGTGGGACAGGGGAAAACAATCAGCCCCAGCATTTT.

This clone was counted a single time. The chain combines TRBV7-9 with TRBJ1-2, with D maybe TRBD1 (5 bases). Per the germline V gene, CDR1 is SEHNR and CDR2 is FQNEAQ (reference sequence). Trimming pared 5 bases from V and 2 bases from J, leaving 18 bases between. The CDR3 sequence is 16 residues long. The CDR3: CASSLPNRGLNYGYTF. CDR3 nucleotides: TGTGCCAGCAGCCTGCCCAACCGGGGACTGAACTATGGCTACACCTTC.

This clone was found a few times. This chain connects TRBV18 to TRBJ1-6, with TRBD1 matching over 8 bases. With V trimmed by 5 bases and J by 9 bases, 3 bases remained unmatched. The CDR3 is made up of 13 amino acids. Germline assignment: CDR1 KGHSH and CDR2 LQKENI. Here the CDR3 reads CASSSDRASPLHF. CDR3 nucleotides: TGTGCCAGCTCATCGGACAGGGCTTCACCCCTCCACTTT. Filled out from reference TRBV18 and TRBJ1-6, the complete variable domain reads NAGVMQNPRHLVRRRGQEARLRCSPMKGHSHVYWYRQLPEEGLKFMVYLQKENIIDESGMPKERFSAEFPKEGPSILRIQQVVRGDSAAYFCASSSDRASPLHFGNGTRLTVT.

This CDR3 is CAISPGRMNTEAFF. The CDR3 region has the DNA TGTGCCATCAGCCCGGGACGGATGAACACTGAAGCTTTCTTT. The V and J genes are TRBV10-3 and TRBJ1-1; D might be TRBD1 (5 bases). The germline V and J ends were trimmed by 6 bases and 0 bases, with 11 bases remaining between them. There are 14 residues in the CDR3. In germline, CDR1 is ENHRY, CDR2 SYGVKD.

This clone was detected only a few times. This chain links TRBV10-3 with TRBJ1-2; D is unresolved. CDR1 and CDR2 (germline): ENHRY, SYGVKD. This CDR3 region has 13 residues. Between the trimmed V and J ends, which lost 3 bases and 4 bases, there was a span of 9 bases. CDR3 in amino acids: CAISDPTIYGYTF. In nucleotides, the CDR3 is TGTGCCATCAGTGACCCGACTATCTATGGCTACACCTTC.

V is TRBV15 and J is TRBJ1-5; D remains ambiguous. Germline CDR1 reads LNHNV; CDR2 reads YYDKDF (reference sequence). V lost 0 bases and J lost 6, with 21 bases in between. The CDR3 is 18 amino acids. In DNA, the CDR3 is TGTGCCACCAGCAGAGATGGTACAGAAAGGAGACTGGGTCAGCCCCAGCATTTT. Protein sequence: CATSRDGTERRLGQPQHF.

The chain combines TRBV29-1 with TRBJ1-1; no definite D call. The CDR3 consists of 14 residues. Between the trimmed V and J ends, which lost 6 bases and 1 base, there was a span of 15 bases. Germline V lookup: CDR1 SQVTM, CDR2 ANQGSEA. The CDR3 sequence is CSVIVTLGNTEAFF. For the CDR3, the DNA is TGCAGCGTGATTGTAACGTTAGGGAACACTGAAGCTTTCTTT.

This sequence joins TRBV29-1 and TRBJ1-4; D is unclear. Germline V gene sequence: CDR1 SQVTM, CDR2 ANQGSEA. The CDR3 runs to 11 residues. Deletions cut 7 bases from V and 5 bases from J, with 8 bases between. The CDR3: CSARGNEKLFF. In nucleotides, the CDR3 is TGCAGCGCCCGGGGAAATGAAAAACTGTTTTTT.

The gene calls are TRBV5-1 and TRBJ1-1; TRBD1 might be the D (5 bases). Germline V gives CDR1 SGHRS, CDR2 YFSETQ. CDR3 length equals 14 residues. Trimming shortened V by 4 bases and J by 4 bases, and 14 bases separated the two germline ends. CDR3 in amino acids: CASSPWGVGTEAFF. The CDR3 DNA is TGCGCCAGCAGCCCGTGGGGGGTGGGCACTGAAGCTTTCTTT.

CDR3 nucleotide sequence: TGTGCCAGCCGTTATAATGAAAAACTGTTTTTT. Protein: CASRYNEKLFF. The chain couples TRBV2 to TRBJ1-4; D unclear. Germline V CDR1 and CDR2: SNHLY, FYNNEI. The CDR3 covers 11 residues. Trimming left V 8 bases short and J 4 bases short, with 5 bases between.

V usage is TRBV29-1 and J usage is TRBJ1-1; D may be TRBD1 (5 bases). Trimming took 6 bases from V and 1 from J, leaving 12 bases between them. The CDR3 runs to 13 residues. Germline V gene lookup returns CDR1 SQVTM and CDR2 ANQGSEA. CDR3 protein: CSVGTGKNTEAFF. In DNA, the CDR3 is TGCAGCGTCGGGACGGGGAAGAACACTGAAGCTTTCTTT.